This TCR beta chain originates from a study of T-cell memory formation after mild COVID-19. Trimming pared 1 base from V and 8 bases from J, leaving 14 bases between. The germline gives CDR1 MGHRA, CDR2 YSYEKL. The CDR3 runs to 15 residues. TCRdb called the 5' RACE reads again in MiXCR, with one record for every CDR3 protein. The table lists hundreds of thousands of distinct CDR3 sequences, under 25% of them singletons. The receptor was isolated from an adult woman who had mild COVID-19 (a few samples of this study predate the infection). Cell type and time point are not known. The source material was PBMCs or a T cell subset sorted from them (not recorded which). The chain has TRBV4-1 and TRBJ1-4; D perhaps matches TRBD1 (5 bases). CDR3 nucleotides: TGCGCCAGCAGCCAAGGTCCGGGGCTTGGCGAAAAACTGTTTTTT. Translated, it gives CASSQGPGLGEKLFF.